This T cell receptor (beta chain) came from a study of blood T cell repertoires in COVID-19. Background on the study: Sources were T cells, B-cell-depleted T cells, or PBMCs; the material itself was cDNA or gDNA.

Libraries were prepared by immunoSEQ multiplex PCR; TCRdb keeps only in-frame clonotypes and omits some of them. The sample consists of about 160,000 clones, about 86% of them appearing once. Germline V gives CDR1 SGHVS, CDR2 FNYEAQ. With 5 bases clipped from V and 2 bases from J, the junction kept 9 bases outside the gene matches. The CDR3 extends over 17 amino acids. Sequences were obtained from peripheral blood. The sequence was obtained from a woman aged 70 to 79 with COVID-19, enrolled during active disease. The V call is TRBV7-6, the J call TRBJ2-2, with 9 bases identical to TRBD1. CDR3 bases: TGTGCCAGCAGCCCTAGAAGGGGACAGGGCAACACCGGGGAGCTGTTTTTT. Translation gives CASSPRRGQGNTGELFF.